Each of the 27 T cell receptor beta chains below was sequenced from the same sample in a study of long-term antiretroviral therapy in people with HIV. The assay used was immunoSEQ (version v3.0), run at survey level. TCRdb's table, derived via immunoSEQ multiplex PCR, lists solely in-frame clones and lacks some. Seen here are roughly 40,000 clones, approximately 94% observed once, and the top ten hold 2% to 2.5%. The sequencing used unsorted PBMCs, collected 9 to 9.5 years after starting antiretroviral therapy. Source of these receptors: a man between 25 and 39 years old with HIV.

This clone was found once. The genes are TRBV27 and TRBJ2-2; the D is unclear. From germline, CDR1 is MNHEY and CDR2 SMNVEV (reference sequence). The CDR3 runs to 12 residues. Trimming took off 5 bases at V and 6 bases at J, with 7 bases between the two ends. The CDR3 is CASSLLSGELFF. The CDR3 DNA follows: TGTGCCAGCAGTCTCCTGTCCGGGGAGCTGTTTTTT.

The chain is built from TRBV19 and TRBJ2-1, with 7 bases fitting TRBD1. The V segment lost 5 bases and the J segment 12 bases; nucleotides outside the gene matches: 13. The length of the CDR3 is 14 residues. CDR1 and CDR2 from the germline V gene are LNHDA and SQIVND (reference sequence). The CDR3 here is CASSARGQPMRQFF. CDR3 in DNA: TGTGCCAGTAGTGCCCGGGGACAGCCAATGAGGCAGTTCTTC.

The chain has TRBV7-9 and TRBJ1-1, with D possibly being TRBD1 (5 bases). CDR1 and CDR2 from the germline V gene are SEHNR and FQNEAQ (reference sequence). Trimming stripped 5 bases from V and 1 base from J, with 11 bases between. The CDR3 runs to 14 residues. CDR3 coding DNA: TGTGCCAGCAGCCCACTACAGGAGAACACTGAAGCTTTCTTT. It specifies CASSPLQENTEAFF.

Only one count was recorded for this clone. V gene TRBV11-2 combines with J gene TRBJ1-6; TRBD1 matches 9 bases. With 1 base clipped from V and 6 bases from J, the junction kept 4 bases outside the gene matches. Germline loops: CDR1 SGHAT, CDR2 FQNNGV. The CDR3 has 16 amino acids. CDR3 in amino acids: CASSLGYRGRNSPLHF. CDR3 nucleotide sequence: TGTGCCAGCAGCTTAGGATACAGGGGGCGTAATTCACCCCTCCACTTT.

The count of this clone is one. The chain recombines TRBV5-5 with TRBJ1-1; no clear D gene. The CDR3 is made up of 13 amino acids. The germline gives CDR1 SGHKS, CDR2 YYEKEE (reference sequence). Trimming removed 5 bases from V and 1 base from J, with 9 bases in between. The CDR3 nucleotides are TGTGCCAGCAGGTTAGGACGGAACACTGAAGCTTTCTTT. Residues: CASRLGRNTEAFF.

The chain uses TRBV6-1 and TRBJ1-6; the D gene is possibly TRBD1 (5 bases). Between the trimmed V and J ends, which lost 0 bases and 18 bases, there was a span of 21 bases. The CDR3 sequence is 15 residues long. Germline CDR1 is MNHNS and CDR2 is SASEGT. The chain's CDR3 is CASSEAGEGPAVSHF. The CDR3 bases are TGTGCCAGCAGTGAAGCGGGGGAAGGTCCGGCTGTCTCCCACTTT.

The chain recombines TRBV19 with TRBJ1-5, with 10 bases identical to TRBD1. Germline lookup yields CDR1 LNHDA and CDR2 SQIVND (reference sequence). CDR3 length: 13 amino acids. V was clipped by 8 bases and J by 6 bases; unmatched bases: 4. CDR3 nucleotides: TGTGCCAGTCGGGACAGGGGATTTCAGCCCCAGCATTTT. This codes for CASRDRGFQPQHF.

This sequence joins TRBV16 and TRBJ1-2; the D gene is possibly TRBD1 (6 bases). The CDR3 contains 13 residues. CDR1 is KGHSY and CDR2 is FQNENV in the germline V gene. The V end was cut by 4 bases, the J end by 8 bases, with 14 bases between. CDR3 DNA sequence: TGTGCCAGCAGCCTCACAGGGAGGGACGGCTACACCTTC. Protein sequence: CASSLTGRDGYTF.

This clone was detected once. The CDR3 sequence: CSVPGQEGVGYGYTF. The CDR3 DNA follows: TGCAGCGTACCGGGACAGGAAGGGGTTGGCTATGGCTACACCTTC. The rearrangement links TRBV29-1 to TRBJ1-2; 8 bases fit TRBD1. The J segment lost 4 bases and the V segment lost 6 bases, leaving 13 bases of the junction unmatched. CDR1 and CDR2 (germline): SQVTM, ANQGSEA. This CDR3 spans 15 amino acids.

The rearrangement joins TRBV5-6 to TRBJ2-5; D is tentatively TRBD1 or TRBD2 (5 bases each). The CDR3 length is 13 residues. V was clipped by 2 bases and J by 5 bases, with 10 bases between them. The germline V gene has CDR1 SGHDT and CDR2 YYEEEE. The CDR3 reads CASSFQGGETQYF. DNA of the CDR3: TGTGCCAGCAGCTTTCAGGGCGGGGAGACCCAGTACTTC.

A single count supports this clone. V usage is TRBV2 and J usage is TRBJ1-1; 7 bases are a match to TRBD1. The CDR3 loop spans 16 amino acids. Trimming took 7 bases from V and 6 from J; bases not matched to a gene: 17. Germline-derived CDR1 and CDR2 are SNHLY and FYNNEI. The CDR3, as DNA: TGTGCCAGCAAATGGGGTAGACAGGGTGGTTTCGCTGAAGCTTTCTTT. Encoded protein: CASKWGRQGGFAEAFF.

Only one count was recorded for this clone. A junction end diverges from the germline sequence, so it may reflect a read error. V is TRBV5-1 and J is TRBJ2-7; unclear D gene. From germline, CDR1 is SGHRS and CDR2 YFSETQ. The CDR3 has 14 residues. The CDR3 protein is CASRLGYSSYEQYF. CDR3 coding DNA: TGCGCCAGCAGATTGGGGTACAGTTCCTACGAGCAGTACTTC.

The chain joins TRBV7-9 to TRBJ2-5; D gene uncertain. V lost 2 bases and J 2 bases, leaving 0 bases between the germline ends. Looked up from germline, CDR1 is SEHNR and CDR2 is FQNEAQ (reference sequence). The CDR3 has 11 residues. CDR3 sequence: CASSLQETQYF. The DNA for the CDR3 is TGTGCCAGCAGCTTACAAGAGACCCAGTACTTC.

The CDR3 DNA follows: TGTGCCAGCAGTTACCCCCGGACAGGGAATAGTGAGACCCAGTACTTC. The encoded protein is CASSYPRTGNSETQYF. The V gene is TRBV6-5, the J gene TRBJ2-5; the match to TRBD1 covers 8 bases. The ends lost 2 bases at V and 5 bases at J; junction bases unmatched: 10. The CDR3 is 16 amino acids. Germline loops: CDR1 MNHEY, CDR2 SVGAGI.

V and J are TRBV5-1 and TRBJ2-3; D ambiguous. The CDR3 covers 15 residues. CDR1 is SGHRS, CDR2 YFSETQ, per germline. V was shortened by 7 bases and J by 5 bases, with 20 bases between the two germline ends. The CDR3 nucleotides read TGCGCCAGCCGCCGATCCCAGGAGCCGGAAGATACGCAGTATTTT. It yields the protein CASRRSQEPEDTQYF.

This clone was counted a single time. The chain has TRBV6-4 and TRBJ2-1; TRBD1 aligns across 8 bases. Per the germline V gene, CDR1 is MRHNA and CDR2 is SNTAGT. Unmatched junction bases numbered 7, after V lost 2 bases and J lost 4 bases. The CDR3 sequence is 16 residues long. CDR3 residues: CASSDGGTGDYNEQFF. CDR3 DNA sequence: TGTGCCAGCAGTGACGGGGGGACAGGCGATTACAATGAGCAGTTCTTC.

The V gene is TRBV5-5, the J gene TRBJ1-1, with D perhaps TRBD1 (5 bases). CDR1 is SGHKS, CDR2 YYEKEE, per germline (reference sequence). Between the trimmed V and J ends, which lost 4 bases and 11 bases, there was a span of 21 bases. The CDR3 is 14 residues long. CDR3 in DNA: TGTGCCAGCAGCCCCTCCGAGGACCCCCGGGGGGCTTTCTTT. Encoded protein: CASSPSEDPRGAFF.

This chain links TRBV19 with TRBJ1-5; tentatively, D is TRBD1 (6 bases). V was shortened by 10 bases and J by 0 bases, with 13 bases between the two germline ends. The length of the CDR3 is 14 residues. Germline values: CDR1 LNHDA, CDR2 SQIVND (reference sequence). The CDR3 reads CATKTGFSNQPQHF. CDR3 sequence (DNA): TGTGCCACAAAGACAGGTTTTAGCAATCAGCCCCAGCATTTT.

This rearrangement joins TRBV27 to TRBJ2-7; D call uncertain. Germline CDR1 is MNHEY and CDR2 is SMNVEV (reference sequence). This CDR3 comprises 14 residues. Trimming pared 0 bases from V and 3 bases from J, leaving 9 bases between. The CDR3 reads CASSLSWGYYEQYF. DNA for the CDR3: TGTGCCAGCAGTTTATCTTGGGGATACTACGAGCAGTACTTC.

This clone has a single count. This chain joins TRBV6-5 and TRBJ2-3; D is perhaps TRBD1 (5 bases). Deletions cut 4 bases from V and 3 bases from J, with 14 bases between. The CDR3 extends over 15 amino acids. Germline CDR1 is MNHEY and CDR2 is SVGAGI. CDR3 bases: TGTGCCAGCAGTTCCGCAGAGGCAGGGACAGATACGCAGTATTTT. Translation: CASSSAEAGTDTQYF.

This chain joins TRBV13 and TRBJ2-5, with unresolved D. The CDR3 contains 13 residues. Germline CDR1 reads PRHDT; CDR2 reads FYEKMQ (reference sequence). Trimming took off 3 bases at V and 0 bases at J, with 5 bases between the two ends. In nucleotides, the CDR3 is TGTGCCAGCAGCTTGGGAAACCAAGAGACCCAGTACTTC. Translated: CASSLGNQETQYF.

J is TRBJ2-7 and V is TRBV6-6, with D unresolved. V lost 2 bases and J lost 5, with 7 bases in between. The germline V gene has CDR1 MNHNY and CDR2 SVGAGI (reference sequence). The CDR3 is 12 residues long. The CDR3 sequence: CASSYLDDEQYF. The DNA for the CDR3 is TGTGCCAGCAGTTACCTGGACGACGAGCAGTACTTC.

V and J are TRBV28 and TRBJ1-6; weak D call: TRBD1 (6 bases). CDR3 length: 12 residues. The V gene lost 10 bases and the J gene lost 10 bases, with 14 bases spanning the gap. The germline V gene encodes CDR1 MDHEN and CDR2 SYDVKM. CDR3 in amino acids: CATRQVQSPLHF. For the CDR3, the DNA is TGTGCCACCAGACAGGTACAATCACCCCTCCACTTT.

This rearrangement joins TRBV11-2 to TRBJ1-2, with unresolved D. V lost 1 base, J lost 7 bases, and 10 bases lay in between. Germline CDR1 reads SGHAT; CDR2 reads FQNNGV. The CDR3 is 13 residues long. CDR3 bases: TGTGCCAGCAGCTTAGTTTTAGAAGGTGGCTACACCTTC. Amino acids: CASSLVLEGGYTF.

This sequence joins TRBV9 and TRBJ2-3; 7 bases align to TRBD2. V was clipped by 2 bases and J by 6 bases; unmatched bases: 9. The CDR3 totals 15 residues. Germline V gives CDR1 SGDLS, CDR2 YYNGEE. CDR3: CASSVDAGVRDTQYF. The CDR3 region has the DNA TGTGCCAGCAGCGTGGATGCGGGGGTGCGGGATACGCAGTATTTT. Drawing the rest from reference TRBV9 and TRBJ2-3, the complete variable domain is DSGVTQTPKHLITATGQRVTLRCSPRSGDLSVYWYQQSLDQGLQFLIQYYNGEERAKGNILERFSAQQFPDLHSELNLSSLELGDSALYFCASSVDAGVRDTQYFGPGTRLTVL.

V is TRBV29-1 and J is TRBJ2-7; 8 nucleotides agree with TRBD1. In germline, CDR1 is SQVTM, CDR2 ANQGSEA. The length of the CDR3 is 13 residues. V lost 3 bases and J lost 1; bases outside the gene matches: 2. The CDR3 DNA reads TGCAGCGTTGATACAGGGGGATCCTACGAGCAGTACTTC. Protein sequence: CSVDTGGSYEQYF.

In this sample, this clone turned up once. The rearrangement uses TRBV28 and TRBJ2-7; D is perhaps TRBD1 or TRBD2 (5 bases each). Trimming cost V 4 bases and J 2 bases, with 12 bases left between them. The CDR3 is 14 residues long. CDR1 and CDR2 (germline): MDHEN, SYDVKM. DNA of the CDR3: TGTGCCAGCAGTTCCCGGGACGCCACCTACGAGCAGTACGTC. The encoded protein is CASSSRDATYEQYV.